These 20 T cell receptor beta chains came from one sample sequenced in a study of early stage breast cancer tumors. Assay used: immunoSEQ multiplex PCR; TCRdb lists only in-frame clones, some missing. The table records fewer than 70,000 clones, roughly 80% of them present only once. The sequenced material came from blood. Every receptor here comes from a person between 35 and 49 years old with breast cancer.

This clone was counted only a few times. The chain combines TRBV19 with TRBJ1-1; 7 nucleotides match TRBD1. V was clipped by 7 bases and J by 1 base; unmatched bases: 6. The CDR3 is made up of 14 amino acids. Germline V CDR1 and CDR2: LNHDA, SQIVND (reference sequence). The CDR3 bases are TGTGCCAGTACTACGACAGGGCGGAACACTGAAGCTTTCTTT. Encoded protein: CASTTTGRNTEAFF.

As DNA, the CDR3 is TGTGCCAGCAGTGATCCGGGACAGGGAGGCAATCAGCCCCAGCATTTT. Its protein product is CASSDPGQGGNQPQHF. This chain links TRBV6-1 with TRBJ1-5; 9 nucleotides match TRBD1. This CDR3 has 16 amino acids. From germline, CDR1 is MNHNS and CDR2 SASEGT. V was clipped by 3 bases and J by 2 bases; unmatched bases: 5.

The V call is TRBV11-2, the J call TRBJ1-1; D possibly corresponds to TRBD1 (5 bases). V lost 6 bases, J lost 1 base, and 18 bases lay in between. The CDR3 runs 16 residues. Germline CDR1 and CDR2: SGHAT and FQNNGV. Here the CDR3 reads CASRKGVWGRNTEAFF. CDR3 sequence (DNA): TGTGCCAGCAGAAAAGGGGTATGGGGTCGGAACACTGAAGCTTTCTTT.

The chain recombines TRBV7-2 with TRBJ2-5; D is perhaps TRBD1 or TRBD2 (5 bases each). V was shortened by 0 bases and J by 3 bases, with 11 bases between the two germline ends. The length of the CDR3 is 15 residues. Germline values: CDR1 SGHTA, CDR2 FQGNSA. The CDR3 reads CASSLAGTREETQYF. For the CDR3, the DNA is TGTGCCAGCAGCTTAGCCGGGACCAGGGAAGAGACCCAGTACTTC.

The chain employs TRBV27 and TRBJ2-7, with TRBD2 matching over 9 bases. The V gene's germline CDR1 is MNHEY and CDR2 SMNVEV (reference sequence). The CDR3 contains 18 residues. V was clipped by 1 base and J by 3 bases; unmatched bases: 13. The CDR3, as DNA: TGTGCCAGCAGTTTATGGGGTCCTGGGCTAGCGGGGTTCTACGAGCAGTACTTC. Translation gives CASSLWGPGLAGFYEQYF.

The chain uses TRBV9 and TRBJ2-3; D unclear. V was shortened by 0 bases and J by 6 bases, with 8 bases between the two germline ends. This CDR3 is 13 amino acids long. Germline CDR1 and CDR2: SGDLS and YYNGEE. CDR3 amino acids: CASSVGSGDTQYF. The CDR3 nucleotides read TGTGCCAGCAGCGTAGGGTCCGGGGATACGCAGTATTTT.

The chain couples TRBV6-1 to TRBJ2-4; D unclear. The CDR3 spans 11 residues. Germline V gives CDR1 MNHNS, CDR2 SASEGT. Trimming removed 3 bases from V and 14 bases from J, with 11 bases in between. The CDR3 DNA reads as TGTGCCAGCAGTGACTTACAGCCGGAGTACTTC. It yields the protein CASSDLQPEYF.

The chain recombines TRBV25-1 with TRBJ1-1; unclear D gene. CDR1 and CDR2 (germline): MGHDK, SYGVNS. V was cut by 7 bases and J by 3 bases, with 15 bases left in between. The CDR3 consists of 14 residues. As DNA, the CDR3 is TGTGCCAGCACCCCTCAGAACGGACACACTGAAGCTTTCTTT. Encoded protein: CASTPQNGHTEAFF.

The chain links TRBV5-1 to TRBJ2-1; 10 nucleotides line up with TRBD2. The junction had 8 bases not matched to a gene; V was cut back by 4 bases and J by 4 bases. This CDR3 comprises 16 residues. CDR1 and CDR2 from the germline V gene are SGHRS and YFSETQ. CDR3 coding DNA: TGCGCCAGCAGCACAGAAGCGGGAGGGGGGTACAATGAGCAGTTCTTC. Translated, it gives CASSTEAGGGYNEQFF.

The gene calls are TRBV6-5 and TRBJ1-3; D possibly corresponds to TRBD1 (5 bases). Looked up from germline, CDR1 is MNHEY and CDR2 is SVGAGI. V lost 7 bases and J lost 3, with 16 bases in between. The CDR3 covers 15 residues. CDR3 nucleotides: TGTGCCAGCATTAATTCGGGCAGGGATGGAAACACCATATATTTT. Translating it yields CASINSGRDGNTIYF.

In its sample, this clone was seen once. This rearrangement joins TRBV7-9 to TRBJ1-2; D gene unclear. From germline, CDR1 is SEHNR and CDR2 FQNEAQ (reference sequence). The V end lost 3 bases, the J end lost 1 base, and 12 bases lay between the germline ends. The CDR3 sequence is 15 residues long. The CDR3 is CASSLTVLRNYGYTF. The CDR3 DNA is TGTGCCAGCAGCTTGACCGTTTTGCGTAACTATGGCTACACCTTC. Supplemented by reference TRBV7-9 and TRBJ1-2, the full variable domain reads DTGVSQNPRHKITKRGQNVTFRCDPISEHNRLYWYRQTLGQGPEFLTYFQNEAQLEKSRLLSDRFSAERPKGSFSTLEIQRTEQGDSAMYLCASSLTVLRNYGYTFGSGTRLTVV.

The chain couples TRBV6-1 to TRBJ2-7, with TRBD2 matching over 13 bases. Germline values: CDR1 MNHNS, CDR2 SASEGT. The CDR3 runs to 15 residues. Germline trimming cut 8 bases from V and 2 bases from J; bases unmatched to any gene: 6. CDR3: CASLGTSGNPYEQYF. The CDR3 DNA follows: TGTGCCAGCCTCGGGACTAGCGGGAACCCCTACGAGCAGTACTTC.

This clone was picked up a small number of times. The rearrangement joins TRBV18 to TRBJ1-1; D unresolved. In germline, CDR1 is KGHSH, CDR2 LQKENI. V was cut by 4 bases and J by 3 bases, with 9 bases left in between. The CDR3 length is 13 residues. The CDR3 coding sequence is TGTGCCAGCTCACTAGGGAGGGACACTGAAGCTTTCTTT. Translating it yields CASSLGRDTEAFF.

The chain is built from TRBV29-1 and TRBJ2-3; D is perhaps TRBD1 or TRBD2 (5 bases each). The V end lost 3 bases, the J end lost 2 bases, and 12 bases lay between the germline ends. Germline V lookup: CDR1 SQVTM, CDR2 ANQGSEA. The CDR3 contains 14 residues. The CDR3 protein is CSVESGTNTDTQYF. The CDR3 nucleotides are TGCAGCGTTGAGTCAGGGACCAACACAGATACGCAGTATTTT.

The chain recombines TRBV30 with TRBJ1-1; possibly TRBD1 for D (5 bases). Per the germline V gene, CDR1 is GTSNPN and CDR2 is SVGIG (reference sequence). V was cut by 4 bases and J by 5 bases, with 14 bases left in between. This CDR3 is 13 amino acids long. The CDR3, as DNA: TGTGCCTGGACCGGACGGGGGGGGACTGAAGCTTTCTTT. Translated, it gives CAWTGRGGTEAFF.

V and J are TRBV7-2 and TRBJ2-7; 12 bases are a match to TRBD2. The germline gives CDR1 SGHTA, CDR2 FQGNSA. Germline trimming cut 3 bases from V and 4 bases from J; bases unmatched to any gene: 4. The CDR3 contains 15 residues. CDR3 region: CASSFASGRAYEQYF. The CDR3, as DNA: TGTGCCAGCAGCTTTGCTAGCGGGAGGGCTTACGAGCAGTACTTC. Combining the CDR3 with reference TRBV7-2 and TRBJ2-7 gives the whole variable domain GAGVSQSPSNKVTEKGKDVELRCDPISGHTALYWYRQSLGQGLEFLIYFQGNSAPDKSGLPSDRFSAERTGGSVSTLTIQRTQQEDSAVYLCASSFASGRAYEQYFGPGTRLTVT.

The chain joins TRBV2 to TRBJ1-1; D is undetermined. Trimming removed 7 bases from V and 0 bases from J, with 3 bases in between. CDR3 length: 11 amino acids. CDR1 is SNHLY, CDR2 FYNNEI, per germline. The CDR3 spells CASKVNTEAFF. DNA for the CDR3: TGTGCCAGCAAGGTGAACACTGAAGCTTTCTTT.

Comments on this clone: This CDR3 fails to terminate in the conserved phenylalanine or tryptophan, so it likely reflects a read error. Because the CDR3's place on the DNA is in doubt, the DNA is left out and the CDR3 is given as listed by TCRdb. The V gene is TRBV5-4, the J gene TRBJ2-3; the D segment call TRBD1 is taken from the table without a DNA check. Both ends counted, the CDR3 spans 13 residues. Germline V lookup: CDR1 SGHNT, CDR2 YYREEE (reference sequence). This CDR3 is CATRIMGQGAFLV.

In DNA, the CDR3 is TGTGCCTGGAGTAGTTGGGGGACTAGCGGGAGTCGGGAGACCCAGTACTTC. As protein: CAWSSWGTSGSRETQYF. This chain uses TRBV30 with TRBJ2-5; 14 nucleotides match TRBD2. V shed 2 bases and J 5 bases; nucleotides not matched to a gene: 10. The CDR3 runs to 17 residues. The germline V gene encodes CDR1 GTSNPN and CDR2 SVGIG (reference sequence).

CDR3 sequence (DNA): TGCGCCAGCAGTGAGATCTACAATGAGCAGTTCTTC. This gives the protein CASSEIYNEQFF. This chain connects TRBV10-2 to TRBJ2-1; D gene uncertain. This CDR3 is built from 12 residues. Germline loops: CDR1 WSHSY, CDR2 SAAADI. V lost 2 bases and J 3 bases, leaving 2 bases between the germline ends.